This is a list of T cell receptor beta chains from one sample in a study of blood T cells in healthy people across ages. Via MiXCR, TCRdb re-called the 5' RACE reads, giving one row per CDR3 protein. The table lists over a million distinct CDR3 sequences, 40% to 45% of them singletons, with 18% in the top ten. Material: blood. Receptors were obtained from a woman aged 60-70 years in good health. The CDR3 runs from the conserved cysteine through the conserved F or W. Fields, in order: V gene, D gene, clone size, J gene, CDR3 protein, CDR3 DNA. The D gene is left open where the match is weak. Size is stated for part of the rows, as once, few or many counts, or as a class when the clone is expanded.

V gene: TRBV24-1; D gene: -; clone size: -; J gene: TRBJ2-1; CDR3 protein: CATSDLDRSYNEQFF; CDR3 DNA: TGTGCCACCAGTGATTTAGACAGGTCCTACAATGAGCAGTTCTTC
V gene: TRBV10-3; D gene: TRBD1; clone size: -; J gene: TRBJ2-7; CDR3 protein: CAVGNRGSDEQYF; CDR3 DNA: TGTGCCGTCGGGAACAGGGGTTCAGACGAGCAGTACTTC
V gene: TRBV7-3; D gene: TRBD2; clone size: -; J gene: TRBJ2-3; CDR3 protein: CASSRSGTSTDTQYF; CDR3 DNA: TGTGCCAGCAGCCGTAGCGGGACTAGCACAGATACGCAGTATTTT
V gene: TRBV9; D gene: -; clone size: -; J gene: TRBJ2-7; CDR3 protein: CASSVAGPPYEQYF; CDR3 DNA: TGTGCCAGCAGCGTGGCAGGCCCCCCCTACGAGCAGTACTTC
V gene: TRBV5-6; D gene: -; clone size: -; J gene: TRBJ1-4; CDR3 protein: CASSLVAALNEKLFF; CDR3 DNA: TGTGCCAGCAGCTTGGTGGCAGCTCTCAATGAAAAACTGTTTTTT
V gene: TRBV10-3; D gene: -; clone size: many; J gene: TRBJ1-2; CDR3 protein: CATRPRDLTGSGYTF; CDR3 DNA: TGTGCCACCCGCCCTAGAGATTTAACAGGGTCCGGCTACACCTTC
V gene: TRBV5-1; D gene: TRBD1; clone size: -; J gene: TRBJ2-3; CDR3 protein: CASSPDRAPADTQYF; CDR3 DNA: TGCGCCAGCAGCCCGGACAGGGCACCGGCCGATACGCAGTATTTT
V gene: TRBV30; D gene: TRBD2; clone size: -; J gene: TRBJ2-1; CDR3 protein: CAGSSGNYEQFF; CDR3 DNA: TGTGCCGGGAGTAGCGGGAACTATGAGCAGTTCTTC
V gene: TRBV7-6; D gene: -; clone size: -; J gene: TRBJ2-3; CDR3 protein: CASSLENSYTDTQYF; CDR3 DNA: TGTGCCAGCAGCTTAGAAAACAGTTACACAGATACGCAGTATTTT
V gene: TRBV9; D gene: -; clone size: -; J gene: TRBJ2-5; CDR3 protein: CASSDTGYQETQYF; CDR3 DNA: TGTGCCAGCAGCGATACCGGGTACCAAGAGACCCAGTACTTC
V gene: TRBV29-1; D gene: -; clone size: -; J gene: TRBJ1-1; CDR3 protein: CSVLVGNTEAFF; CDR3 DNA: TGCAGCGTTTTGGTGGGGAACACTGAAGCTTTCTTT
V gene: TRBV20-1; D gene: TRBD1; clone size: few; J gene: TRBJ2-2; CDR3 protein: CSARTGGAGELFF; CDR3 DNA: TGCAGTGCCCGGACAGGGGGGGCCGGGGAGCTGTTTTTT
V gene: TRBV12-3/TRBV12-4; D gene: -; clone size: once; J gene: TRBJ2-7; CDR3 protein: CASNAFDSPYEQYF; CDR3 DNA: TGTGCCAGCAATGCCTTCGACAGTCCCTACGAGCAGTACTTC
V gene: TRBV20-1; D gene: -; clone size: many; J gene: TRBJ2-7; CDR3 protein: CSAPGAYEQYF; CDR3 DNA: TGCAGTGCCCCGGGGGCCTACGAGCAGTACTTC
V gene: TRBV12-3/TRBV12-4; D gene: -; clone size: -; J gene: TRBJ2-7; CDR3 protein: CASTLTPSYEQYF; CDR3 DNA: TGTGCCAGCACCTTGACTCCCTCCTACGAGCAGTACTTC
V gene: TRBV20-1; D gene: -; clone size: few; J gene: TRBJ2-3; CDR3 protein: CSSLGGEGDTQYF; CDR3 DNA: TGCAGTTCTCTTGGGGGAGAGGGAGATACGCAGTATTTT
V gene: TRBV7-9; D gene: -; clone size: once; J gene: TRBJ1-5; CDR3 protein: CASSFGPGRQPQHF; CDR3 DNA: TGTGCCAGCAGCTTCGGCCCCGGACGTCAACCCCAGCATTTT
V gene: TRBV10-3; D gene: TRBD1; clone size: -; J gene: TRBJ1-2; CDR3 protein: CAISDRTGVNYGYTF; CDR3 DNA: TGTGCCATCAGTGACCGGACAGGAGTTAACTATGGCTACACCTTC
V gene: TRBV27; D gene: TRBD2; clone size: few; J gene: TRBJ2-3; CDR3 protein: CASSFSGRDTDTQYF; CDR3 DNA: TGTGCCAGCAGTTTTAGCGGGAGGGACACAGATACGCAGTATTTT
V gene: TRBV5-1; D gene: -; clone size: -; J gene: TRBJ1-4; CDR3 protein: CASSLTGTTNEKLFF; CDR3 DNA: TGCGCCAGCAGCTTGACCGGGACAACTAATGAAAAACTGTTTTTT
V gene: TRBV7-9; D gene: -; clone size: -; J gene: TRBJ2-3; CDR3 protein: CASSLGPLGTDTQYF; CDR3 DNA: TGTGCCAGCAGCTTAGGACCTTTAGGCACAGATACGCAGTATTTT
V gene: TRBV5-1; D gene: -; clone size: few; J gene: TRBJ2-7; CDR3 protein: CASSLVLGDSYEQYF; CDR3 DNA: TGCGCCAGCAGCTTGGTCCTGGGAGATTCCTACGAGCAGTACTTC
V gene: TRBV20-1; D gene: TRBD2; clone size: -; J gene: TRBJ2-5; CDR3 protein: CSAPHSGGRGETQYF; CDR3 DNA: TGCAGTGCTCCTCACTCAGGCGGGAGAGGAGAGACCCAGTACTTC
V gene: TRBV6-5; D gene: -; clone size: -; J gene: TRBJ2-7; CDR3 protein: CASSQTRSEQYF; CDR3 DNA: TGCGCCAGCAGCCAGACCCGGAGCGAGCAGTACTTC
V gene: TRBV20-1; D gene: -; clone size: -; J gene: TRBJ2-3; CDR3 protein: CSAASGDTQYF; CDR3 DNA: TGCAGTGCTGCGTCAGGCGATACGCAGTATTTT
V gene: TRBV29-1; D gene: -; clone size: -; J gene: TRBJ1-2; CDR3 protein: CSSYGQDPGYTF; CDR3 DNA: TGCAGCTCCTACGGGCAGGATCCCGGCTACACCTTC
V gene: TRBV29-1; D gene: -; clone size: -; J gene: TRBJ1-2; CDR3 protein: CSVEVPGPGYTF; CDR3 DNA: TGCAGCGTTGAAGTCCCAGGCCCTGGCTACACCTTC
V gene: TRBV14; D gene: -; clone size: -; J gene: TRBJ2-7; CDR3 protein: CASSQEVRNEQYF; CDR3 DNA: TGTGCCAGCAGCCAAGAAGTAAGGAATGAGCAGTACTTC
V gene: TRBV7-2; D gene: -; clone size: few; J gene: TRBJ2-7; CDR3 protein: CASSLEMFAEQYF; CDR3 DNA: TGTGCCAGCAGCTTAGAGATGTTTGCCGAGCAGTACTTC
V gene: TRBV5-1; D gene: TRBD2; clone size: -; J gene: TRBJ2-7; CDR3 protein: CASSLGPWTSGSYEQYF; CDR3 DNA: TGCGCCAGCAGCTTGGGGCCTTGGACTAGCGGGAGTTACGAGCAGTACTTC
V gene: TRBV5-1; D gene: TRBD2; clone size: few; J gene: TRBJ2-7; CDR3 protein: CASSFQRERDEQYF; CDR3 DNA: TGCGCCAGCAGCTTCCAGCGGGAGAGAGACGAGCAGTACTTC
V gene: TRBV27; D gene: TRBD2; clone size: -; J gene: TRBJ2-7; CDR3 protein: CTSSFWAGEKNEQYF; CDR3 DNA: TGTACCAGCAGTTTTTGGGCGGGAGAGAAGAACGAGCAGTACTTC
V gene: TRBV9; D gene: TRBD1; clone size: -; J gene: TRBJ2-3; CDR3 protein: CASSKTGLIDTQYF; CDR3 DNA: TGTGCCAGCAGCAAGACAGGGCTCATAGATACGCAGTATTTT
V gene: TRBV20-1; D gene: -; clone size: -; J gene: TRBJ2-6; CDR3 protein: CSVRKRGGSTLRETNVLTF; CDR3 DNA: TGCAGTGTTCGAAAAAGGGGGGGTTCCACTCTCCGGGAAACCAACGTCCTGACTTTC
V gene: TRBV7-2; D gene: TRBD2; clone size: -; J gene: TRBJ2-3; CDR3 protein: CASSLVEREVFTDTQYF; CDR3 DNA: TGTGCCAGCAGCTTAGTGGAGCGGGAGGTTTTCACAGATACGCAGTATTTT
V gene: TRBV12-3/TRBV12-4; D gene: -; clone size: -; J gene: TRBJ2-2; CDR3 protein: CASSLFIANTGELFF; CDR3 DNA: TGTGCCAGCAGTTTATTTATAGCGAACACCGGGGAGCTGTTTTTT
V gene: TRBV5-4; D gene: -; clone size: few; J gene: TRBJ2-7; CDR3 protein: CASSLGESGGRYEQYF; CDR3 DNA: TGTGCCAGCAGCTTGGGTGAGAGTGGGGGAAGGTACGAGCAGTACTTC
V gene: TRBV12-3/TRBV12-4; D gene: -; clone size: -; J gene: TRBJ2-1; CDR3 protein: CASNTREAREQFF; CDR3 DNA: TGTGCCAGCAACACGAGGGAGGCCAGGGAGCAGTTCTTC
V gene: TRBV7-8; D gene: -; clone size: -; J gene: TRBJ1-5; CDR3 protein: CASSVRAQLSNQPQHF; CDR3 DNA: TGTGCCAGCAGCGTACGGGCTCAGCTTAGCAATCAGCCCCAGCATTTT
V gene: TRBV4-2; D gene: -; clone size: -; J gene: TRBJ2-7; CDR3 protein: CASSQGLPSYEQYF; CDR3 DNA: TGTGCCAGCAGCCAAGGACTACCCTCCTACGAGCAGTACTTC
V gene: TRBV6-6; D gene: -; clone size: few; J gene: TRBJ2-1; CDR3 protein: CASSSGGAMSRGQFF; CDR3 DNA: TGTGCCAGCAGTTCCGGGGGCGCGATGTCGCGGGGGCAGTTCTTC
V gene: TRBV27; D gene: -; clone size: few; J gene: TRBJ2-3; CDR3 protein: CASGGVRVTDTQYF; CDR3 DNA: TGTGCCAGCGGGGGCGTGCGCGTCACAGATACGCAGTATTTT
V gene: TRBV20-1; D gene: TRBD2; clone size: -; J gene: TRBJ2-3; CDR3 protein: CSARSFLAEVTTDTQYF; CDR3 DNA: TGCAGTGCTAGGTCCTTCCTAGCGGAGGTCACCACAGATACGCAGTATTTT
V gene: TRBV10-3; D gene: -; clone size: few; J gene: TRBJ2-7; CDR3 protein: CAIKSGASYEQYF; CDR3 DNA: TGTGCCATCAAGTCGGGGGCTTCCTACGAGCAGTACTTC
V gene: TRBV7-9; D gene: -; clone size: -; J gene: TRBJ2-5; CDR3 protein: CASSLPTGLEETQYF; CDR3 DNA: TGTGCCAGCAGCTTACCCACAGGGCTAGAGGAGACCCAGTACTTC
V gene: TRBV28; D gene: -; clone size: -; J gene: TRBJ1-6; CDR3 protein: CASSFPGTGNSPLHF; CDR3 DNA: TGTGCCAGCAGTTTCCCCGGGACGGGAAATTCACCCCTCCACTTT
V gene: TRBV5-1; D gene: -; clone size: -; J gene: TRBJ2-1; CDR3 protein: CASSLHGREQFF; CDR3 DNA: TGCGCCAGCAGCTTACACGGGCGTGAGCAGTTCTTC
V gene: TRBV29-1; D gene: TRBD1; clone size: few; J gene: TRBJ1-1; CDR3 protein: CSASTGVMNTEAFF; CDR3 DNA: TGCAGCGCTTCGACAGGGGTGATGAACACTGAAGCTTTCTTT
V gene: TRBV19; D gene: TRBD2; clone size: -; J gene: TRBJ2-1; CDR3 protein: CASSRLAGGMSAYNEQFF; CDR3 DNA: TGTGCCAGTAGTCGACTAGCGGGAGGAATGAGCGCCTACAATGAGCAGTTCTTC
V gene: TRBV27; D gene: -; clone size: few; J gene: TRBJ1-4; CDR3 protein: CASSFYNEKLFF; CDR3 DNA: TGTGCCAGCAGTTTTTATAATGAAAAACTGTTTTTT
V gene: TRBV7-2; D gene: -; clone size: -; J gene: TRBJ1-2; CDR3 protein: CASSPWTTTGGYTF; CDR3 DNA: TGTGCCAGCAGCCCCTGGACAACGACGGGGGGCTACACCTTC